This T cell receptor (beta chain) was observed in a study of cytomegalovirus exposure and HLA in healthy donors. Notes on the study in general: There were several of the most significant clusters that appeared linked to common viral pathogens in a later analysis.

Primers for the PCR totalled 60 Vbeta and 13 Jbeta. Clones were read by immunoSEQ multiplex PCR, and TCRdb kept only the in-frame ones, dropping some. The table lists roughly 140,000 clones, roughly 80% of them singletons. V lost 9 bases to trimming and J lost 5 bases; unmatched junction nucleotides: 14. Germline V lookup: CDR1 MGHDK, CDR2 SYGVNS. This CDR3 contains 15 residues. Concerning this clone: The antigen is unknown.

The sequencing input was PBMCs. This sequence was found in a middle-aged woman in good health and CMV-seronegative. The J gene is TRBJ2-7, the V gene TRBV25-1; 9 bases fit TRBD2. The DNA of the CDR3 is TGTGCCAGTGGTACTGAGGGGACTAGCATCCACGAGCAGTACTTC. It yields the protein CASGTEGTSIHEQYF.